This T cell receptor (beta chain) is from a study of sequential checkpoint blockade in melanoma. Study as a whole: Arm A got nivolumab then ipilimumab; arm B the reverse, 1:1.

This CDR3 has 16 residues. Germline loops: CDR1 ENHRY, CDR2 SYGVKD. The V segment lost 4 bases and the J segment 5 bases; nucleotides outside the gene matches: 9. The treatment: randomized to nivolumab then ipilimumab (arm A) or the reverse (arm B). No patient had prior DNA-damaging chemotherapy. Sorted cells were live CD3+CD8+, lacking CD19 and CD56, from PBMCs. Assay used: immunoSEQ multiplex PCR; TCRdb lists only in-frame clones, some missing. The sample includes around 20,000 clones, 56% seen only once; the top ten take around 17%. This sample comprised CD8+ T cells sorted from blood (inferred from file names), obtained from a patient given nivolumab and ipilimumab in sequence. The source of this sequence is a human donor with melanoma. This chain connects TRBV10-3 to TRBJ2-1; TRBD1 matches 9 bases. The CDR3 nucleotides are TGTGCCATCAGTGGGCCGACAGGGGGAGGGGACAATGAGCAGTTCTTC. Encoded protein: CAISGPTGGGDNEQFF.